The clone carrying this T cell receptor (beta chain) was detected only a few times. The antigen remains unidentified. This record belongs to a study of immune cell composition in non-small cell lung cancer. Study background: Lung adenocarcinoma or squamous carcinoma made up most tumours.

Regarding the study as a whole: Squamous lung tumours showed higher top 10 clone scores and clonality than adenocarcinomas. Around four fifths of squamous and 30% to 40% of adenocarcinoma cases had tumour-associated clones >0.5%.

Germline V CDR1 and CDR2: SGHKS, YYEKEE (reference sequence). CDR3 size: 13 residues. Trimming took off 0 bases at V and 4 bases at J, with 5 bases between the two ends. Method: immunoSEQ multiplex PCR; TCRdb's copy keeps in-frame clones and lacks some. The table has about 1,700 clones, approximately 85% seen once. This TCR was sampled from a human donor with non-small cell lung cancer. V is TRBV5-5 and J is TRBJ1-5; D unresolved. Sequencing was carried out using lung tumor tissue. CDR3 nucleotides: TGTGCCAGCAGCTTGGGGGAGAATCAGCCCCAGCATTTT. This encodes CASSLGENQPQHF.